This T cell receptor beta chain stems from a study of shared clonotypes between healthy human individuals. Study-wide findings and caveats: Generation probability values for non-shared clonotypes were lower than those for clonotypes shared by all four donors.

The CDR3 is 17 residues long. The V segment lost 5 bases and the J segment 7 bases; nucleotides outside the gene matches: 12. The germline V gene encodes CDR1 SEHNR and CDR2 FQNEAQ (reference sequence). As for this clone: Its matching antigen is unknown.

Sequencing was performed with immunoSEQ multiplex PCR; in TCRdb, only in-frame clones are kept and a portion is missing. The data contain 980,000 or so clones, 76% of them seen just once; the ten biggest clones take up roughly 1.5%. The J gene is TRBJ1-5, the V gene TRBV7-9, with TRBD1 identical over 12 bases. Sequencing used memory CD4+ T cells sorted from blood. Described subset: CD45RA-negative fraction. This sequence was found in a man younger than 35 in good health. The CDR3 is CASSQILLGQGAQPQHF. CDR3 sequence (DNA): TGTGCCAGCAGCCAAATTCTTCTGGGACAGGGGGCCCAGCCCCAGCATTTT.